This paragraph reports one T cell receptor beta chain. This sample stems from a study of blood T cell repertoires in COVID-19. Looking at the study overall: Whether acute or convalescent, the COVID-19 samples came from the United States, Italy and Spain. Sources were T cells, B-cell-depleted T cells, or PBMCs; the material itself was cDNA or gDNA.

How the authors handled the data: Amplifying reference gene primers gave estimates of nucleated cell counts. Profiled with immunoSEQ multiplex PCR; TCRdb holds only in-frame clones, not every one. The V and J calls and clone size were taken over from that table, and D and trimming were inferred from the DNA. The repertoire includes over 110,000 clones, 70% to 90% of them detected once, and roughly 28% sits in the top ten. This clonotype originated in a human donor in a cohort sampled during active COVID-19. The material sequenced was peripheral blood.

CDR3 in amino acids: CASSPTGVYYNEQFF. Written as DNA, the CDR3 is TGTGCCAGCTCACCGACAGGGGTCTACTACAATGAGCAGTTCTTC. The chain combines TRBV18 with TRBJ2-1, with TRBD1 matching 8 bases. The germline gives CDR1 KGHSH, CDR2 LQKENI. The V and J ends lost 3 bases and 3 bases, in that order; junction bases with no gene match: 4. This CDR3 has 15 residues.